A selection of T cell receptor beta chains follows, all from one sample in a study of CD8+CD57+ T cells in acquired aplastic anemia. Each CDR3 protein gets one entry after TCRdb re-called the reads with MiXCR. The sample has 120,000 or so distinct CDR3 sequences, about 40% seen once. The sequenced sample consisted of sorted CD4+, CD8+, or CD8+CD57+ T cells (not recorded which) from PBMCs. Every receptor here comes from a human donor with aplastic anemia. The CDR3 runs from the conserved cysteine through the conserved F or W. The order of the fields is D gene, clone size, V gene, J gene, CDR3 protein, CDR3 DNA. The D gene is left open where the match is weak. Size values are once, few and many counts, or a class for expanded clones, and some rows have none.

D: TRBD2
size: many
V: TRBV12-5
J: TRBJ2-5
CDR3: CASGLVKGDGGVQETQYF
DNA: TGTGCTAGTGGTTTGGTAAAAGGGGACGGGGGGGTCCAAGAGACCCAGTACTTC

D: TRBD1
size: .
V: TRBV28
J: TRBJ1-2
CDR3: CASTIDRAAGYTF
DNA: TGTGCCAGCACAATTGACAGGGCTGCCGGCTACACCTTC

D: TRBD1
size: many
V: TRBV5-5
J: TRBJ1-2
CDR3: CASSLNRGNYGYTF
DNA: TGTGCCAGCAGCTTAAACAGGGGCAACTATGGCTACACCTTC

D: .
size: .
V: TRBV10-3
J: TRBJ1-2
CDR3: CAISENGLANYGYTF
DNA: TGTGCCATCAGTGAAAATGGGCTGGCTAACTATGGCTACACCTTC

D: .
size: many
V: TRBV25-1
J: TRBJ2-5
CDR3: CASSPAETQYF
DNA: TGTGCCAGCAGTCCAGCAGAGACCCAGTACTTC

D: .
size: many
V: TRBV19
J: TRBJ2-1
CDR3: CASKGDRSYNEQFF
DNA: TGTGCCAGTAAGGGAGACAGGTCCTACAATGAGCAGTTCTTC

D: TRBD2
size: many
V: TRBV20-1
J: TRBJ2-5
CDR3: CSARDWLAVQETQYF
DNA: TGCAGTGCTAGAGATTGGCTAGCGGTCCAAGAGACCCAGTACTTC

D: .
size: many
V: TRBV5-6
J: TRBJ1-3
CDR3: CASSLTVFLGNTIYF
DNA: TGTGCCAGCAGCTTGACGGTGTTCCTTGGAAACACCATATATTTT

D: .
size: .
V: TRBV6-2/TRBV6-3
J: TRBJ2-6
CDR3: CASSYSLKPSAANVLTF
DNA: TGTGCCAGCAGTTACTCTCTCAAGCCTTCTGCGGCCAACGTCCTGACTTTC

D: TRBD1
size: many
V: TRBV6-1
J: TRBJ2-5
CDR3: CASSHGTGVFEETQYF
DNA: TGTGCCAGCAGCCACGGGACAGGGGTGTTCGAAGAGACCCAGTACTTC

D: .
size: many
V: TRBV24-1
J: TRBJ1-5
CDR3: CATSDPTATSNQPQHF
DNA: TGTGCCACCAGTGACCCGACAGCGACCAGCAATCAGCCCCAGCATTTT

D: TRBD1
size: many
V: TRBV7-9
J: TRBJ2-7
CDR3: CASSFLGTGESEQYF
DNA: TGTGCCAGCAGCTTCCTAGGGACAGGGGAGAGCGAGCAGTACTTC

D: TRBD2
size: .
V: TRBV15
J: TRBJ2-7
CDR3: CATSRDIGLAGTYEQYF
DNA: TGTGCCACCAGCAGAGATATCGGACTAGCGGGGACCTACGAGCAGTACTTC

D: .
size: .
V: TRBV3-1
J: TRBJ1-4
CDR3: CASSQRREKLFF
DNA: TGTGCCAGCAGCCAAAGGCGCGAAAAACTGTTTTTT

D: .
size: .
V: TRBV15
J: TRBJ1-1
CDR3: CATSDSDGTEALF
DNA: TGTGCCACCAGCGACTCGGACGGGACTGAAGCCCTCTTT

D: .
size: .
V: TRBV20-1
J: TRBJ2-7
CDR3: CSASMTGTYEQYF
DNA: TGCAGTGCTAGTATGACCGGGACCTACGAGCAGTACTTC

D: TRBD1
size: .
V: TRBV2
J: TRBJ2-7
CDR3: CASGMTGQVSYEQYF
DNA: TGTGCCAGCGGCATGACGGGACAGGTCTCCTACGAGCAGTACTTC

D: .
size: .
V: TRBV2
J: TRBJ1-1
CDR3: CATNEVMRSKAFF
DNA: TGTGCCACCAACGAAGTAATGAGAAGTAAAGCTTTCTTT

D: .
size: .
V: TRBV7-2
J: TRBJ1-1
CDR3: CASSLKEGTEAFF
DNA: TGTGCCAGCAGCTTAAAGGAGGGGACTGAAGCTTTCTTT

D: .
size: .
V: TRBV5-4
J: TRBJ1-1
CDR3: CASSPEGSRGEAFF
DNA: TGTGCCAGCAGCCCCGAAGGGTCACGGGGCGAAGCTTTCTTT

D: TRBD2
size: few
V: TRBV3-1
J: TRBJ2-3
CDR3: CASSQEGGGKGDTQYF
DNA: TGTGCCAGCAGCCAAGAGGGCGGGGGGAAGGGGGATACGCAGTATTTT

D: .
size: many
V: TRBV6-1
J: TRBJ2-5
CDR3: CASSTGPLGTQYF
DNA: TGTGCCAGCAGCACGGGGCCACTGGGGACCCAGTACTTC

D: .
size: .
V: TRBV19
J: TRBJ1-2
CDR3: CASSGTQGGGYTF
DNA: TGTGCCAGTAGTGGAACCCAGGGCGGTGGCTACACCTTC

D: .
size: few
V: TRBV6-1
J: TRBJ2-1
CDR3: CASSEASWQFF
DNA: TGTGCCAGCAGTGAAGCGTCCTGGCAGTTCTTC

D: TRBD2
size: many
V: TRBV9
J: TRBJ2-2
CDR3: CASSVEIGGGELFF
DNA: TGTGCCAGCAGCGTAGAAATCGGGGGGGGGGAGCTGTTTTTT

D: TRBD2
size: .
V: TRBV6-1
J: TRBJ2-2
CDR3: CASTGGSTGELFF
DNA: TGTGCCAGCACGGGGGGTAGCACCGGGGAGCTGTTTTTT

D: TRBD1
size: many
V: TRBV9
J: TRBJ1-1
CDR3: CASSVGQGVLNTEAFF
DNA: TGTGCCAGCAGCGTTGGGCAGGGGGTGCTAAACACTGAAGCTTTCTTT

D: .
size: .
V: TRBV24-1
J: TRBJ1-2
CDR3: CATSDLHQGGYTF
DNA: TGTGCCACCAGTGATTTGCACCAGGGTGGCTACACCTTC

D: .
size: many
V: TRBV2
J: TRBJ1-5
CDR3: CASQSDSNQPQHF
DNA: TGTGCCTCCCAGTCGGATAGCAATCAGCCCCAGCATTTT

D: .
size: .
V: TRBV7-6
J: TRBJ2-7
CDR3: CASSLNRRYEQYF
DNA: TGTGCCAGCAGCTTAAACCGCCGGTACGAGCAGTACTTC

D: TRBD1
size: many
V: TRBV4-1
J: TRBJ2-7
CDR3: CASSQDQGGTYEQYF
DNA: TGCGCCAGCAGCCAAGATCAAGGGGGCACCTACGAGCAGTACTTC

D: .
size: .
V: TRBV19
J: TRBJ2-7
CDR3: CASSVRGAYEQYF
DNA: TGTGCCAGTAGTGTCAGGGGAGCCTACGAGCAGTACTTC

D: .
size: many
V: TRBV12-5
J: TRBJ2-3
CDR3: CASGLVGAGDTQYF
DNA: TGTGCTAGTGGTTTGGTAGGGGCAGGAGATACGCAGTATTTT

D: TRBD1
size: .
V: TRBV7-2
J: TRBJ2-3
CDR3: CASSARTGVDTQYF
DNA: TGTGCCAGCAGCGCCCGGACAGGGGTTGATACGCAGTATTTT

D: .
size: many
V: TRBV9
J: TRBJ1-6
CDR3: CASSLAEGISPLHF
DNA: TGTGCCAGCAGCCTCGCCGAGGGGATTTCACCCCTCCACTTT